This T cell receptor (beta chain) was profiled in a study of CXCR3-negative and CXCR3-positive naive CD8 T cells. Study-level findings and limits: Because surface CD5 did not distinguish the naive subsets, TCR strength was inferred from TRB CDR3 properties. Naive CXCR3-negative and CXCR3-positive cells had similar TRBV-TRBJ usage; memory differed. Naive cells with CXCR3 showed TRB CDR3s that were more hydrophobic than those in CXCR3-negative naive cells. Partially decreased CXCR3 expression was recorded after cryopreservation, and fresh PBMCs were used in most assays.

Definition of naive CD8+ T cells rested on a CD45RO-CCR7+CD27+CD95- profile. The authors prepared UMI-labeled TRB cDNA libraries by 5' RACE. Reanalyzing the 5' RACE reads, TCRdb keeps one entry per CDR3 protein, without DNA. Here the sample table reports roughly 130,000 distinct CDR3 sequences. A remark on this clonotype: The antigen is unknown.

The CDR3 contains 14 residues. The germline V gene encodes CDR1 KGHDR and CDR2 SFDVKD. Specimen: naive CXCR3+ CD8+ T cells from blood. The subset here: CD45RO-CCR7+CD27+CD95- naive CD8+ T cells expressing CXCR3 (TNR3+). This chain uses TRBV24-1 with TRBJ2-1; TCRdb selects TRBD1, and the lack of DNA leaves this call unchecked. This receptor was identified in a human donor in good health. Some clones in this sample may be carry-over from other donors' samples. CDR3 residues: CATSDTGEDNEQFF.